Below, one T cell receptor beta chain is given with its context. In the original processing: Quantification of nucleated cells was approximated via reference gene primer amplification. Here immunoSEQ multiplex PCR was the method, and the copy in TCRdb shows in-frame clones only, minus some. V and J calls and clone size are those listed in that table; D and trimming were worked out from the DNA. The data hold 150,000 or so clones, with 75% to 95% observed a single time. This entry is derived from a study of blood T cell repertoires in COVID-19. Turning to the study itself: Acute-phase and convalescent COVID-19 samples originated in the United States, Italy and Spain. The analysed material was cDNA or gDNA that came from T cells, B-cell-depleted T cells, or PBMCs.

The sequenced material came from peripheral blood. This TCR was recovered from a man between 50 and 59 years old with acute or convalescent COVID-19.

CDR3 nucleotides: TGTGCCAGCACCGACGGTAGCGGGAGGGCCCGCAATGAGCAGTTCTTC. This gives the protein CASTDGSGRARNEQFF. The rearrangement links TRBV6-4 to TRBJ2-1; 11 bases map to TRBD2. The germline V gene encodes CDR1 MRHNA and CDR2 SNTAGT. There are 16 residues in the CDR3. With V trimmed by 7 bases and J by 6 bases, 11 bases remained unmatched.